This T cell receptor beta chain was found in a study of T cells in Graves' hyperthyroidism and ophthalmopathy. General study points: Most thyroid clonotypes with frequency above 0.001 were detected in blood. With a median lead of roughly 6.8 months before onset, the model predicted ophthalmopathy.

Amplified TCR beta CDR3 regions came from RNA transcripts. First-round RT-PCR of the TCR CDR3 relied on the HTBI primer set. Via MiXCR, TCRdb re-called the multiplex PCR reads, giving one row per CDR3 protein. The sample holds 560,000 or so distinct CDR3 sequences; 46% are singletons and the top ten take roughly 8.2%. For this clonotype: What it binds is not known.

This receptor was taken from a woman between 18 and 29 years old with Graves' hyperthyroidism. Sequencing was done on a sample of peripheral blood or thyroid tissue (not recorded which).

Written as DNA, the CDR3 is TGTGCCAGCAGAGGACTAGCGGGACCCTCCTACGAGCAGTACTTC. This codes for CASRGLAGPSYEQYF. V gene TRBV25-1 combines with J gene TRBJ2-7, with 12 bases fitting TRBD2. The CDR3 has 15 residues. The junction had 3 bases not matched to a gene; V was cut back by 6 bases and J by 0 bases. The germline V gene has CDR1 MGHDK and CDR2 SYGVNS.